Below, 17 T cell receptor beta chains from the same sample are listed, as sequenced in a study of control samples from healthy donors and cancer patients. Sequencing was performed with immunoSEQ multiplex PCR; in TCRdb, only in-frame clones are kept and a portion is missing. The repertoire has roughly 130,000 clones, approximately 91% of them found once; the top ten carry just over 8.5%. The sequenced material came from blood. The receptors were gathered from a woman under 40 in good health.

This chain uses TRBV7-2 with TRBJ1-2; D ambiguous. CDR1 and CDR2 from the germline V gene are SGHTA and FQGNSA. The CDR3 spans 15 residues. Trimming shortened V by 2 bases and J by 2 bases, and 12 bases separated the two germline ends. CDR3 DNA sequence: TGTGCCAGCAGCTTATTCAGAAGCGGGAACTATGGCTACACCTTC. As protein: CASSLFRSGNYGYTF.

This chain joins TRBV19 and TRBJ1-5; D not certain. The CDR3 length is 16 residues. CDR1 and CDR2 (germline): LNHDA, SQIVND (reference sequence). Trimming cost V 5 bases and J 1 base, with 15 bases left between them. CDR3 amino acids: CASSSNRGASNQPQHF. CDR3 DNA: TGTGCCAGTAGTTCCAACCGAGGAGCGAGCAATCAGCCCCAGCATTTT.

The CDR3 loop is CASTLQNSPLHF. Here the CDR3 DNA reads TGTGCCAGCACCCTACAGAATTCACCCCTCCACTTT. The chain is built from TRBV11-2 and TRBJ1-6; D remains ambiguous. Germline values: CDR1 SGHAT, CDR2 FQNNGV. The CDR3 runs to 12 residues. V was shortened by 7 bases and J by 7 bases, with 8 bases between the two germline ends.

This chain connects TRBV5-1 to TRBJ1-3, with TRBD1 as a possible D gene (5 bases). Trimming removed 2 bases from V and 4 bases from J, with 10 bases in between. Per germline, CDR1 SGHRS and CDR2 YFSETQ. The length of the CDR3 is 14 residues. CDR3 sequence (DNA): TGCGCCAGCAGCTTAGGGGTTACGGGAAACACCATATATTTT. Protein product: CASSLGVTGNTIYF.

This clone was observed a handful of times. The V and J genes are TRBV29-1 and TRBJ1-2, with D tentatively TRBD1 (5 bases). Trimming cost V 3 bases and J 8 bases, with 16 bases left between them. Germline V gene lookup returns CDR1 SQVTM and CDR2 ANQGSEA. The CDR3 runs 13 residues. CDR3 sequence reads: CSVEGKGYDGYTF. The CDR3 region has the DNA TGCAGCGTTGAGGGTAAGGGGTACGACGGCTACACCTTC.

The gene calls are TRBV21-1 and TRBJ2-7; whether TRBD1, the table's D call, matches the DNA was not checked. TRBV21-1 is assigned pseudogene status. This CDR3 region has 15 residues. CDR3 region: CASPHSGTGGYEQYF. In nucleotides, the CDR3 is TGTGCCAGCCCCCATTCCGGGACAGGGGGATACGAGCAGTACTTC.

The rearrangement joins TRBV2 to TRBJ2-7, with 12 bases matching TRBD2. Trimming at V came to 4 bases and at J to 0 bases, leaving 22 bases not matched to a gene. CDR3 length equals 22 residues. Per the germline V gene, CDR1 is SNHLY and CDR2 is FYNNEI. The CDR3 nucleotides read TGTGCCAGCAGTGCAAGTGACAGGGTAACTAGCGGGAGGTGGTTGAGCTCCTACGAGCAGTACTTC. It encodes CASSASDRVTSGRWLSSYEQYF.

The rearrangement links TRBV2 to TRBJ2-2, with 9 bases fitting TRBD1. Germline V lookup: CDR1 SNHLY, CDR2 FYNNEI. The CDR3 is made up of 16 amino acids. The trim removed 8 bases at V and 4 bases at J, leaving 11 bases unmatched. The CDR3: CASGSDRGWSTGELFF. The CDR3 bases are TGTGCCAGCGGCTCGGACAGGGGATGGAGCACCGGGGAGCTGTTTTTT.

A note on this clone: At one end the junction does not follow the germline gene, possibly because of a read error. J is TRBJ2-1 and V is TRBV7-7; D is possibly TRBD2 (6 bases). CDR3 length: 15 residues. In germline, CDR1 is SSHAT, CDR2 FNYEAQ (reference sequence). The CDR3 is CASSFGSGDYNEQFF. The CDR3 DNA is TGTGCTAGCAGCTTCGGGAGCGGAGACTACAATGAGCAGTTCTTC.

The V and J genes are TRBV11-2 and TRBJ2-1, with 8 bases aligning to TRBD1. This CDR3 has 15 residues. Germline V gene data show CDR1 as SGHAT and CDR2 as FQNNGV. J was trimmed by 5 bases and V by 5 bases; bases with no gene match: 8. The CDR3: CASSPMDRVDNEQFF. The CDR3 DNA reads as TGTGCCAGCAGCCCGATGGACAGGGTGGACAATGAGCAGTTCTTC.

CDR3 nucleotide sequence: TGTGCCAGCAGCTTAACCCGGGGACGAAACACTGAAGCTTTCTTT. Encoded protein: CASSLTRGRNTEAFF. The V gene is TRBV7-3, the J gene TRBJ1-1, with a weak D call TRBD1 (5 bases). The CDR3 has 15 amino acids. Germline CDR1 and CDR2: SGHTA and FQGTGA. Trimming left V 0 bases short and J 2 bases short, with 10 bases between.

This chain joins TRBV30 and TRBJ1-1; a weak D match, TRBD1 (5 bases). The germline V gene has CDR1 GTSNPN and CDR2 SVGIG (reference sequence). CDR3 size: 12 residues. The V gene lost 0 bases and the J gene lost 10 bases, with 12 bases spanning the gap. CDR3 in amino acids: CAWSVGGTRAFF. The CDR3 coding sequence is TGTGCCTGGAGTGTGGGGGGAACACGAGCTTTCTTT.

This chain links TRBV7-3 with TRBJ2-1; D gene unclear. Germline CDR1 and CDR2: SGHTA and FQGTGA. There are 16 residues in the CDR3. V was trimmed by 2 bases and J by 5 bases, leaving 16 bases between them. Here the CDR3 DNA reads TGTGCCAGCAGCTTATTAGGTCTAGAGTCCAACAATGAGCAGTTCTTC. This sequence encodes CASSLLGLESNNEQFF.

The V gene is TRBV2, the J gene TRBJ2-5; 11 bases align to TRBD2. Germline CDR1 is SNHLY and CDR2 is FYNNEI. The trim removed 5 bases at V and 6 bases at J, leaving 11 bases unmatched. The CDR3 is 16 amino acids. The DNA for the CDR3 is TGTGCCAGCAGTCCAAGAGCGGGACTAGCGGACAAGACCCAGTACTTC. It yields the protein CASSPRAGLADKTQYF.

A single count supports this clone. This chain joins TRBV27 and TRBJ1-2; TRBD1 might be the D (5 bases). Germline-derived CDR1 and CDR2 are MNHEY and SMNVEV (reference sequence). With 8 bases removed from V and 4 bases from J, the gap between germline ends came to 17 bases. CDR3 length: 14 residues. The CDR3 region is CASWGSVGLYGYTF. CDR3 DNA sequence: TGTGCCAGCTGGGGCAGCGTCGGTCTCTATGGCTACACCTTC.

The chain links TRBV11-2 to TRBJ1-5, with a weak D call TRBD1 (5 bases). The CDR3 contains 14 residues. Trimming removed 5 bases from V and 6 bases from J, with 14 bases in between. Looked up from germline, CDR1 is SGHAT and CDR2 is FQNNGV. CDR3 region: CASSPGSGGQPQHF. The DNA for the CDR3 is TGTGCCAGCAGCCCGGGGTCGGGGGGTCAGCCCCAGCATTTT.

This clone was picked up one time. The chain uses TRBV2 and TRBJ2-7; TRBD1 aligns across 8 bases. Germline assignment: CDR1 SNHLY and CDR2 FYNNEI. This CDR3 spans 13 amino acids. V was pared by 7 bases and J by 3 bases, with 5 bases of the junction left unmatched. Here the CDR3 DNA reads TGTGCCAGCAAAACAGGGGGGTTCTACGAGCAGTACTTC. Translating gives CASKTGGFYEQYF.